The rows below give T cell receptor beta chains drawn from one sample of a study of T cells in pancreatic ductal adenocarcinoma. Clones were sequenced by immunoSEQ multiplex PCR, and TCRdb holds only the in-frame ones, with some missing. Of 16,000 or so clones in the sample, approximately 89% were seen once. Sequenced: PBMCs. These receptors were collected from a human donor with pancreatic ductal adenocarcinoma. CDR3s include the opening cysteine and the closing phenylalanine or tryptophan. The order of the fields is J gene, D gene, V gene, clone size, CDR3 protein, CDR3 DNA. The D gene is left open where the match is weak. Clone size appears in some rows only: once, few, many, or a class for an expanded clone.

TRBJ2-3 TRBD2 TRBV7-2 NA CASSLALTSGRAADTQYF TGTGCCAGCAGCTTAGCTTTGACTAGCGGGAGGGCCGCAGATACGCAGTATTTT
TRBJ2-1 NA TRBV7-9 NA CASSLAPKPQGPYNEQFF TGTGCCAGCAGCTTAGCCCCTAAGCCCCAAGGCCCCTACAATGAGCAGTTCTTC
TRBJ1-2 NA TRBV9 NA CASSALPRDTAEKFGVYTF TGTGCCAGCAGCGCCCTTCCCCGGGACACGGCGGAGAAATTCGGTGTCTACACCTTC
TRBJ2-3 TRBD1 TRBV7-2 few CASSLAPGQGRPSSTDTQYF TGTGCCAGCAGCTTAGCGCCCGGACAGGGGCGTCCCTCTAGCACAGATACGCAGTATTTT
TRBJ1-1 NA TRBV6-5 NA CASSWARVMNTEAFF TGTGCCAGCAGTTGGGCGAGGGTAATGAACACTGAAGCTTTCTTT
TRBJ1-5 TRBD1 TRBV10-3 NA CAISESGTGAQTQHF TGTGCCATCAGTGAGTCCGGGACAGGGGCTCAGACCCAGCATTTT
TRBJ2-7 TRBD1 TRBV19 NA CASSPRQGGGYEQYF TGTGCCAGTAGTCCCCGACAGGGGGGAGGGTACGAGCAGTACTTC
TRBJ1-2 NA TRBV5-1 NA CASSLAIGTNYGYTF TGCGCCAGCAGCTTGGCCATAGGGACTAACTATGGCTACACCTTC
TRBJ2-3 TRBD2 TRBV5-1 NA CASSLASAGGPFFTDTQYF TGCGCCAGCAGCTTGGCCTCGGCGGGAGGGCCCTTCTTCACAGATACGCAGTATTTT
TRBJ2-3 TRBD1 TRBV19 NA CASSTGVGTQYF TGTGCCAGTAGCACAGGGGTAGGCACGCAGTATTTT
TRBJ2-2 NA TRBV6-4 NA CASSGGYPNTGELFF TGTGCCAGCAGTGGCGGGTACCCGAACACCGGGGAGCTGTTTTTT
TRBJ1-2 NA TRBV29-1 NA CSVEDPWSDYGYTF TGCAGCGTTGAAGATCCCTGGAGCGACTATGGCTACACCTTC
TRBJ1-1 TRBD1 TRBV9 NA CASRGQGSTEAFF TGTGCCAGCAGGGGACAGGGAAGCACTGAAGCTTTCTTT
TRBJ2-5 NA TRBV2 NA CADGGGLQETQYF TGTGCCGATGGGGGGGGCCTCCAAGAGACCCAGTACTTC
TRBJ2-3 TRBD1 TRBV2 NA CASTPGTGGADTQYF TGTGCCAGCACTCCAGGGACAGGGGGCGCAGATACGCAGTATTTT
TRBJ2-1 TRBD2 TRBV9 NA CASSEGVGLATVEQFF TGTGCCAGCAGCGAGGGGGTGGGACTAGCTACCGTAGAGCAGTTCTTC
TRBJ2-1 TRBD2 TRBV9 NA CASSVGKLAGAEQFF TGTGCCAGCAGCGTAGGGAAGCTAGCGGGGGCCGAGCAGTTCTTC
TRBJ1-2 TRBD1 TRBV28 NA CASSLTGGGYTF TGTGCCAGCAGTTTGACAGGGGGAGGCTACACCTTC
TRBJ2-7 NA TRBV7-2 NA CASSLAAGLGMNEQYF TGTGCCAGCAGCTTAGCGGCCGGCTTGGGTATGAACGAGCAGTACTTC
TRBJ1-2 NA TRBV5-6 NA CASSLGLSSYTF TGTGCCAGCAGCTTGGGCCTTTCGAGCTACACCTTC
TRBJ2-1 TRBD1 TRBV23-1 NA CAREILGGTGDNEQFF TGCGCCAGGGAGATCCTAGGGGGCACTGGGGACAATGAGCAGTTCTTC
TRBJ2-3 NA TRBV28 NA CAGGGSSLGTDTQYF TGTGCCGGGGGCGGGAGTTCCTTGGGCACAGATACGCAGTATTTT
TRBJ2-5 NA TRBV28 NA CASTRYGETQYF TGTGCCAGCACCCGATATGGGGAGACCCAGTACTTC
TRBJ1-1 TRBD1 TRBV29-1 once CSVTNPRDRGGSTEAFF TGCAGCGTTACGAACCCCCGGGACAGGGGGGGGAGCACTGAAGCTTTCTTT
TRBJ1-2 NA TRBV29-1 NA CSVEGTGGGYTF TGCAGCGTTGAAGGGACGGGAGGGGGCTACACCTTC
TRBJ2-7 TRBD1 TRBV2 NA CASSPLQGANEQYF TGTGCCAGCAGCCCGTTACAGGGGGCGAACGAGCAGTACTTC
TRBJ1-1 TRBD1 TRBV5-6 NA CASSVWTGGMVSAEAFF TGTGCCAGCAGCGTTTGGACAGGGGGCATGGTGTCCGCTGAAGCTTTCTTT
TRBJ2-5 TRBD2 TRBV5-1 NA CASSWGRTSGGYQETQYF TGCGCCAGCAGCTGGGGACGGACTAGCGGGGGATACCAAGAGACCCAGTACTTC
TRBJ1-1 NA TRBV25-1 NA CASSESGHSEAEAFF TGTGCCAGCAGTGAATCAGGACACTCAGAGGCCGAAGCTTTCTTT
TRBJ1-4 TRBD1 TRBV19 once CASRPQGIANEKLFF TGTGCCAGTAGACCACAGGGGATCGCTAATGAAAAACTGTTTTTT
TRBJ2-3 NA TRBV7-6 NA CASSLESGARISDTQYF TGTGCCAGCAGCTTAGAGTCAGGGGCGCGCATATCAGATACGCAGTATTTT
TRBJ2-3 TRBD1 TRBV7-2 NA CASSPDRGLGDTQYF TGTGCCAGCAGCCCGGACAGGGGCCTTGGGGATACGCAGTATTTT
TRBJ2-1 TRBD1 TRBV9 NA CASSVGAGGNYNEQFF TGTGCCAGCAGCGTAGGCGCAGGGGGAAACTACAATGAGCAGTTCTTC
TRBJ1-5 TRBD1 TRBV5-6 once CASSHRGRNQPQHF TGTGCCAGCAGCCACAGGGGCCGCAATCAGCCCCAGCATTTT
TRBJ1-3 NA TRBV7-8 NA CASSPGRLSSGNTIYF TGTGCCAGCAGCCCAGGACGGTTAAGCTCTGGAAACACCATATATTTT